The entry that follows covers one T cell receptor (beta chain) sequence. Its matching antigen is unknown. The CDR3 is made up of 13 amino acids. Trimming cost V 0 bases and J 1 base, with 4 bases left between them. Per the germline V gene, CDR1 is SGHKS and CDR2 is YYEKEE (reference sequence). This sample was included in a study of T cell responses to AZD1222 COVID-19 vaccine. Study-level results: Donor demographics were predominantly white British with a female majority; clonal diversity may be underestimated.

The repertoire was sequenced with immunoSEQ multiplex PCR; TCRdb's copy has only in-frame clones and lacks some. This table has approximately 130,000 clones, 88% appearing once. The analysis combined second doses at about 4 or about 12 weeks. This sequence joins TRBV5-5 and TRBJ2-5; D is unresolved. This TCR derives from an adult who received the AZD1222 COVID-19 vaccine. Sample: peripheral blood, taken 28 days after the second AZD1222 dose. CDR3 region: CASSLGPQETQYF. In DNA, the CDR3 is TGTGCCAGCAGCTTGGGCCCCCAAGAGACCCAGTACTTC.